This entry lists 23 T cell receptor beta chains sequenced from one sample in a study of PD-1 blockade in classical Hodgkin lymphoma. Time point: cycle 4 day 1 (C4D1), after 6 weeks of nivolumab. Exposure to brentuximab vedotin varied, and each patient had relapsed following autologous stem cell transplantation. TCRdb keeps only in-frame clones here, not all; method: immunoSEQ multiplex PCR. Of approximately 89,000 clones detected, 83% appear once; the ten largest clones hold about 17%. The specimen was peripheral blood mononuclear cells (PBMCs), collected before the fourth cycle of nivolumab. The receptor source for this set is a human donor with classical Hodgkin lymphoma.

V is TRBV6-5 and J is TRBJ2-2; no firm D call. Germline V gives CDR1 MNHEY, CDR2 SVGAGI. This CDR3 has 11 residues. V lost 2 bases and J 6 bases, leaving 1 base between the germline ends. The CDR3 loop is CASSYAGELFF. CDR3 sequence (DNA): TGTGCCAGCAGTTACGCCGGGGAGCTGTTTTTT.

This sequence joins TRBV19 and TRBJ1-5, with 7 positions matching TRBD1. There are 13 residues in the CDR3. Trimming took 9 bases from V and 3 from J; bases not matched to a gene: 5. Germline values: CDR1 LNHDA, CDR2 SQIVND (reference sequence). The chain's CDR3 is CASGGQANQPQHF. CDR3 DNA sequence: TGTGCCAGCGGAGGACAGGCCAATCAGCCCCAGCATTTT.

The CDR3 loop reads CASSHPENIQYF. For the CDR3, the DNA is TGTGCCAGTAGCCATCCCGAAAACATTCAGTACTTC. The chain has TRBV19 and TRBJ2-4, with D unclear. Looked up from germline, CDR1 is LNHDA and CDR2 is SQIVND (reference sequence). CDR3 length: 12 amino acids. The V end was cut by 6 bases, the J end by 5 bases, with 8 bases between.

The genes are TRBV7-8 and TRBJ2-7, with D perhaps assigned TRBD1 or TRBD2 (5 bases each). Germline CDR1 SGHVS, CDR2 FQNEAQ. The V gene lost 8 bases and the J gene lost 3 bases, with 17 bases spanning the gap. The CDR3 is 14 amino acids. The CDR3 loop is CASRSRDHIYEQYF. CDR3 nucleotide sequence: TGTGCCAGCCGGAGTCGGGACCATATCTACGAGCAGTACTTC. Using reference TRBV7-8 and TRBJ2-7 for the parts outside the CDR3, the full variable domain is GAGVSQSPRYKVAKRGQDVALRCDPISGHVSLFWYQQALGQGPEFLTYFQNEAQLDKSGLPSDRFFAERPEGSVSTLKIQRTQQEDSAVYLCASRSRDHIYEQYFGPGTRLTVT.

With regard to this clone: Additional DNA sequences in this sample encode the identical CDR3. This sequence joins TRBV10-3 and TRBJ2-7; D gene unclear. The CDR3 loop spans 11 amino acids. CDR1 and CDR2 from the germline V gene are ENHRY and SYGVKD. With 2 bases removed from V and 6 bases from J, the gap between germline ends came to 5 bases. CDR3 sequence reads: CAISELVEQYF. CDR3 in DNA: TGTGCCATCAGTGAGCTGGTCGAGCAGTACTTC.

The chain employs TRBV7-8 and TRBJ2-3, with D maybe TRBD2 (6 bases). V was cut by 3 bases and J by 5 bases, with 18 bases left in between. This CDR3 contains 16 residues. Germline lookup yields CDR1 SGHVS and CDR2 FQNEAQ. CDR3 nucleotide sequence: TGTGCCAGCAGCTTCAGCCCACCAGGAGGGCAAGATACGCAGTATTTT. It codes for CASSFSPPGGQDTQYF.

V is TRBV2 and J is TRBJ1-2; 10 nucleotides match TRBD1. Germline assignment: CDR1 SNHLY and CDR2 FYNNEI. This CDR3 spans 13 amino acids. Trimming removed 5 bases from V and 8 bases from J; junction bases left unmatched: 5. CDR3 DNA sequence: TGTGCCAGCAGTCCGGGACAGGGGATCGGCTACACCTTC. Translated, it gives CASSPGQGIGYTF. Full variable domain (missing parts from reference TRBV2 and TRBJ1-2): EPEVTQTPSHQVTQMGQEVILRCVPISNHLYFYWYRQILGQKVEFLVSFYNNEISEKSEIFDDQFSVERPDGSNFTLKIRSTKLEDSAMYFCASSPGQGIGYTFGSGTRLTVV.

This CDR3 reads CASSFTGALVTEAFF. The CDR3 region has the DNA TGTGCCAGCAGCTTCACAGGGGCCTTAGTCACTGAAGCTTTCTTT. This chain uses TRBV9 with TRBJ1-1, with TRBD1 matching 7 bases. The V gene's germline CDR1 is SGDLS and CDR2 YYNGEE. This CDR3 comprises 15 residues. V was pared by 4 bases and J by 4 bases, with 10 bases of the junction left unmatched.

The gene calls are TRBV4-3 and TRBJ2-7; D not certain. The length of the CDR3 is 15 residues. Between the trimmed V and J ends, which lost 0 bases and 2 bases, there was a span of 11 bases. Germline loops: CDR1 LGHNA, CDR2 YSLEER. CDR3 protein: CASSQDNQVAYEQYF. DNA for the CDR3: TGCGCCAGCAGCCAAGATAACCAGGTTGCCTACGAGCAGTACTTC.

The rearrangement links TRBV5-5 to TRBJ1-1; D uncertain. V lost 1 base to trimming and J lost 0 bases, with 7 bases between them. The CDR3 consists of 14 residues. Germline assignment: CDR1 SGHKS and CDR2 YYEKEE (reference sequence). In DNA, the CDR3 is TGTGCCAGCAGCTTGTACATCCTGAACACTGAAGCTTTCTTT. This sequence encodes CASSLYILNTEAFF.

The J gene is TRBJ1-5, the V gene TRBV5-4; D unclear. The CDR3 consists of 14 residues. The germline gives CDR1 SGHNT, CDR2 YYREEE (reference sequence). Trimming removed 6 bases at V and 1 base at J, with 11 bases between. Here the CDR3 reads CASTPGSSNQPQHF. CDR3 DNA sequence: TGTGCCAGCACCCCGGGTAGCAGCAATCAGCCCCAGCATTTT.

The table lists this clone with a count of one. CDR3 in DNA: TGTGCCAGCAGTGAGGCAGGGTGGGGTGGCTACACCTTC. This encodes CASSEAGWGGYTF. The V gene is TRBV6-1, the J gene TRBJ1-2; a possible D gene is TRBD1 (5 bases). Germline V CDR1 and CDR2: MNHNS, SASEGT. Trimming took off 3 bases at V and 7 bases at J, with 12 bases between the two ends. This CDR3 has 13 residues.

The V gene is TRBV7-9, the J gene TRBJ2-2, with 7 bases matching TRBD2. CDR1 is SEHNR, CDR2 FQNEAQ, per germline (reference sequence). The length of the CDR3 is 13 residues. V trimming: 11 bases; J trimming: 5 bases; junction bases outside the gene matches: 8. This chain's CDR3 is CASKREGTGELFF. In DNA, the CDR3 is TGTGCCTCAAAGCGGGAAGGTACCGGGGAGCTGTTTTTT.

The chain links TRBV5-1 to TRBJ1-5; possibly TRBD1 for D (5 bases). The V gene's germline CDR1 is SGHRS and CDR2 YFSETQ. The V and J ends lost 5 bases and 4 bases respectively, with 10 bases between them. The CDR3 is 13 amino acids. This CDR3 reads CASRSEGNQPQHF. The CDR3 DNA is TGCGCCAGCAGGTCGGAGGGGAATCAGCCCCAGCATTTT. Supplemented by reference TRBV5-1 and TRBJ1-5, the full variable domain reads KAGVTQTPRYLIKTRGQQVTLSCSPISGHRSVSWYQQTPGQGLQFLFEYFSETQRNKGNFPGRFSGRQFSNSRSEMNVSTLELGDSALYLCASRSEGNQPQHFGDGTRLSIL.

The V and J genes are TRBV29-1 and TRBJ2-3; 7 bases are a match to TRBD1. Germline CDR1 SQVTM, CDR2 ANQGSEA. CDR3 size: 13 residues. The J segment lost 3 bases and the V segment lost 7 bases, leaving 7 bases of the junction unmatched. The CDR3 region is CSAHRDRTDTQYF. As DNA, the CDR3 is TGCAGCGCCCACCGGGACAGAACAGATACGCAGTATTTT.

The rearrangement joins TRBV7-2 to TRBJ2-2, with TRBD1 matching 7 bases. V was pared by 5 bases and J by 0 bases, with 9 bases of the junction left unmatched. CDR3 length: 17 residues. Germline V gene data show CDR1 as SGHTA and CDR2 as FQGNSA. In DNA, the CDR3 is TGTGCCAGCAGCGTCCCCATTGACAGGGCGAACACCGGGGAGCTGTTTTTT. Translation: CASSVPIDRANTGELFF.

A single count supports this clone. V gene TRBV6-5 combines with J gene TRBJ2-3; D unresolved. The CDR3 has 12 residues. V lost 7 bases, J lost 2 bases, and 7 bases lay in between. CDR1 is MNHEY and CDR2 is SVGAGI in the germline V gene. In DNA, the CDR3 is TGTGCCAGCAAGTCTTACACAGATACGCAGTATTTT. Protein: CASKSYTDTQYF.

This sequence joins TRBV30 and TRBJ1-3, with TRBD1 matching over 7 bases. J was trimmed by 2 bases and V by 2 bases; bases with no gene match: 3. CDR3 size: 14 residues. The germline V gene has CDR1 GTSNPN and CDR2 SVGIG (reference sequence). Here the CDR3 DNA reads TGTGCCTGGAGTATGACAGGGCCTGGAAACACCATATATTTT. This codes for CAWSMTGPGNTIYF.

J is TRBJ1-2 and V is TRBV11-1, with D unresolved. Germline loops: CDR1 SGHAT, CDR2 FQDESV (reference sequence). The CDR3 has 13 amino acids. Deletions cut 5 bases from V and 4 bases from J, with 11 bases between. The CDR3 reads CASSEGGGYGYTF. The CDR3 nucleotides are TGTGCCAGCAGCGAGGGAGGAGGCTATGGCTACACCTTC. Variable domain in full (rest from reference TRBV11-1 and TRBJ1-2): EAEVAQSPRYKITEKSQAVAFWCDPISGHATLYWYRQILGQGPELLVQFQDESVVDDSQLPKDRFSAERLKGVDSTLKIQPAELGDSAMYLCASSEGGGYGYTFGSGTRLTVV.

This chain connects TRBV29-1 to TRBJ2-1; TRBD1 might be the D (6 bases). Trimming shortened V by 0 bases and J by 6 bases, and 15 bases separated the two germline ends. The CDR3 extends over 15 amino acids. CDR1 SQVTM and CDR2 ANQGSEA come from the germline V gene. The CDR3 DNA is TGCAGCGTTGAAGATCACGTGGGGGCGGTCAATGAGCAGTTCTTC. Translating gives CSVEDHVGAVNEQFF.

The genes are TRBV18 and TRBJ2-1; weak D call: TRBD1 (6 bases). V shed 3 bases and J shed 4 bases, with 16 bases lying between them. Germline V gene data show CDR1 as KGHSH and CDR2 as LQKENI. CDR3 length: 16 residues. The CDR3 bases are TGTGCCAGCTCACCTCCTACAGGGCCTGCTTACAATGAGCAGTTCTTC. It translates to CASSPPTGPAYNEQFF.

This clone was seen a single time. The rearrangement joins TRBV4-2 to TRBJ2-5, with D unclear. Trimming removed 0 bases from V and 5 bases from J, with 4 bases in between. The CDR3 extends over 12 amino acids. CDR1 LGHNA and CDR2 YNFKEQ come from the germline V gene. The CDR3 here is CASSQDRETQYF. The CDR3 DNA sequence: TGTGCCAGCAGCCAAGATAGGGAGACCCAGTACTTC.

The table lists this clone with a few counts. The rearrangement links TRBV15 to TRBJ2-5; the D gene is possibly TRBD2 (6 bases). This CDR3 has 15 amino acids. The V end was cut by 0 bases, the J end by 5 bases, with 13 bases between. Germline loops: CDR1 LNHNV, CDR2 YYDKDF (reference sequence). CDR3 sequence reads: CATSRDPGSWETQYF. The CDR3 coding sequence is TGTGCCACCAGCAGAGACCCCGGGAGTTGGGAGACCCAGTACTTC.